This T cell receptor beta chain was sequenced for a study of beta chain features in type 1 diabetes. Study results and caveats: All four CD4+ subsets of Type 1 diabetes patients contained TCRB CDR3s that were moderately but significantly shorter.

This clone was seen a single time. What it recognizes is unknown. An end of the junction does not agree with germline; a read error may underlie this. Of the isolated RNA, all was reverse transcribed, and so the sequenced material was expressed TCRB transcripts. Here immunoSEQ multiplex PCR was the method, and the copy in TCRdb shows in-frame clones only, minus some. Of approximately 730,000 clones in the sample, about an eighth were seen once. The CDR3 sequence is 14 residues long. The germline V gene encodes CDR1 SGHAT and CDR2 FQNNGV. The receptor was isolated from a man between 18 and 35 years old with type 1 diabetes. The chain is built from TRBV11-2 and TRBJ1-1, with D tentatively TRBD1 (5 bases). Material: naive CD4+ T cells from blood. CDR3 nucleotides: TGTGCCAGCCGACCGGAGGGACCTCCGTGGATGGGGATCTTT. Translating gives CASRPEGPPWMGIF.